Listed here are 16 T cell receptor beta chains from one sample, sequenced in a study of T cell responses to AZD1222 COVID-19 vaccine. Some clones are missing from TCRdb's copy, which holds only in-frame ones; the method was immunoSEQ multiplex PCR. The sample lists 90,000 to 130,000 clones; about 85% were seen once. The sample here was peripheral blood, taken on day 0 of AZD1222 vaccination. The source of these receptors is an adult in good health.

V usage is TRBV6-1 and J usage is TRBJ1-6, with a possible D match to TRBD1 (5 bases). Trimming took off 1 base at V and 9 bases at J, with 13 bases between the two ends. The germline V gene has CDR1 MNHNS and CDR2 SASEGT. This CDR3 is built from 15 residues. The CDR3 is CASSEVEGPRSPLHF. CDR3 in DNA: TGTGCCAGCAGTGAAGTGGAGGGGCCGCGTTCACCCCTCCACTTT.

The CDR3, as DNA: TGTGCCAGCAGTTACTCCCACACCGGGGAGCTGTTTTTT. The encoded protein is CASSYSHTGELFF. The chain joins TRBV6-5 to TRBJ2-2; D not resolved. Between the trimmed V and J ends, which lost 0 bases and 3 bases, there was a span of 2 bases. Per germline, CDR1 MNHEY and CDR2 SVGAGI. The CDR3 sequence is 13 residues long.

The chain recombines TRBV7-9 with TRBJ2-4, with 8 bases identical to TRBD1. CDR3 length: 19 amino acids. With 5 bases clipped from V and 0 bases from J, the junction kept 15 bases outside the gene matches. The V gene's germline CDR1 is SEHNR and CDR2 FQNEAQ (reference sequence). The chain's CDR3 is CASSSKTGDASLAKNIQYF. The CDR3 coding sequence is TGTGCCAGCAGCAGCAAGACAGGGGACGCTTCCTTAGCCAAAAACATTCAGTACTTC.

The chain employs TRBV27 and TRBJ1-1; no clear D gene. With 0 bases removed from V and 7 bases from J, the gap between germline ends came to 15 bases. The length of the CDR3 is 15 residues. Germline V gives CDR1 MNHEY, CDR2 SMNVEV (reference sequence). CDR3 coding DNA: TGTGCCAGCAGTTTATCTAAGGGATCTGGATTTGAAGCTTTCTTT. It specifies CASSLSKGSGFEAFF.

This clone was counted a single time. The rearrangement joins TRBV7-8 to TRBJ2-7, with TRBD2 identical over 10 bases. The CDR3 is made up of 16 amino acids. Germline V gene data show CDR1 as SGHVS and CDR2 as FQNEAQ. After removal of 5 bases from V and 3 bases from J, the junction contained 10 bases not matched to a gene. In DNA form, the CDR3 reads TGTGCCAGCAGCCGAGGGGCTAGCGGGGGATTCTACGAGCAGTACTTC. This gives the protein CASSRGASGGFYEQYF.

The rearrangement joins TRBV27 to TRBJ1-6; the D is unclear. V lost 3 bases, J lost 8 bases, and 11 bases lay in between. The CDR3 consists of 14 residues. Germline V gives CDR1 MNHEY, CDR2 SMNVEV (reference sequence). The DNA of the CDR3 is TGTGCCAGCAGTTTGTGGTCCTCATATTCACCCCTCCACTTT. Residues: CASSLWSSYSPLHF.

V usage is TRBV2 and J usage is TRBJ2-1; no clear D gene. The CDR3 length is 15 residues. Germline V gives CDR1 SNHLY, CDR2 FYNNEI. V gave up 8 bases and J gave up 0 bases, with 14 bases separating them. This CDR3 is CASVYQTYSYNEQFF. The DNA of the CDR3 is TGTGCCAGCGTCTACCAGACCTACTCCTACAATGAGCAGTTCTTC. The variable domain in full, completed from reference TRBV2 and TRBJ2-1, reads EPEVTQTPSHQVTQMGQEVILRCVPISNHLYFYWYRQILGQKVEFLVSFYNNEISEKSEIFDDQFSVERPDGSNFTLKIRSTKLEDSAMYFCASVYQTYSYNEQFFGPGTRLTVL.

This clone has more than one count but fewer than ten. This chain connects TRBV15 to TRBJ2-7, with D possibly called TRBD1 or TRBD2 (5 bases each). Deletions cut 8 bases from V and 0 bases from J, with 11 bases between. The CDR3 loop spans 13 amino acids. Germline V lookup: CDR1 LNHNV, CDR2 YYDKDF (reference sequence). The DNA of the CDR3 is TGTGCCACCTCCAGGGACGCCTCCTACGAGCAGTACTTC. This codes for CATSRDASYEQYF.

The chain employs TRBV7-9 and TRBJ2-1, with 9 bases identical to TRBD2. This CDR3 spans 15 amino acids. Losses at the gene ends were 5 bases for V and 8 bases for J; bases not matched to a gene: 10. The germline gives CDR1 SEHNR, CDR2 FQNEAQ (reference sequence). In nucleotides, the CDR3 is TGTGCCAGCAGCCTATCTAGCGGGGTCTCCGATGAGCAGTTCTTC. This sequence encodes CASSLSSGVSDEQFF.

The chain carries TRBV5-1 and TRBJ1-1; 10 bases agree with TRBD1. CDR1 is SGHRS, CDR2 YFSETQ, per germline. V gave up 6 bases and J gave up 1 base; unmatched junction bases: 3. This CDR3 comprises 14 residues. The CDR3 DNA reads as TGCGCCAGCACGACAGGGGGCCCGAACACTGAAGCTTTCTTT. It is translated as CASTTGGPNTEAFF.

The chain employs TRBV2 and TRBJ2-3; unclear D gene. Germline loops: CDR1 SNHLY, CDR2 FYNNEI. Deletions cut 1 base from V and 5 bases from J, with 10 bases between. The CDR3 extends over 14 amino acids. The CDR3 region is CASSEEIQGDTQYF. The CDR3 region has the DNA TGTGCCAGCAGTGAAGAAATCCAAGGAGATACGCAGTATTTT.

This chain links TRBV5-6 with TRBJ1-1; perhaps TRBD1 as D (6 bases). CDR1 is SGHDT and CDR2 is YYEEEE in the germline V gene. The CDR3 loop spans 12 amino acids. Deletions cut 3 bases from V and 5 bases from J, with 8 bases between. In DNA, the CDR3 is TGTGCCAGCAGCTCACAGGGAACTGAAGCTTTCTTT. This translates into CASSSQGTEAFF. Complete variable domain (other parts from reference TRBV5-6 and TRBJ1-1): DAGVTQSPTHLIKTRGQQVTLRCSPKSGHDTVSWYQQALGQGPQFIFQYYEEEERQRGNFPDRFSGHQFPNYSSELNVNALLLGDSALYLCASSSQGTEAFFGQGTRLTVV.

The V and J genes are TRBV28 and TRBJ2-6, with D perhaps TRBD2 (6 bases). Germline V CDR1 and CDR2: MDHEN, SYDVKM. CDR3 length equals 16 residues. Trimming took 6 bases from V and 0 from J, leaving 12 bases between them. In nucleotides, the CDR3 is TGTGCCAGCAGCCGTCTGCGGGACTCTGGGGCCAACGTCCTGACTTTC. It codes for CASSRLRDSGANVLTF.

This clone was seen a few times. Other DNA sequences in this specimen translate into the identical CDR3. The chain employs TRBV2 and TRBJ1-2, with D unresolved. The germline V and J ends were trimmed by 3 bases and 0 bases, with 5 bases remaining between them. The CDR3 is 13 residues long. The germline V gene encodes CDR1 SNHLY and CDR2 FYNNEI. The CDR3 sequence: CASSDRTNYGYTF. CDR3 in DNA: TGTGCCAGCAGTGACCGGACTAACTATGGCTACACCTTC.

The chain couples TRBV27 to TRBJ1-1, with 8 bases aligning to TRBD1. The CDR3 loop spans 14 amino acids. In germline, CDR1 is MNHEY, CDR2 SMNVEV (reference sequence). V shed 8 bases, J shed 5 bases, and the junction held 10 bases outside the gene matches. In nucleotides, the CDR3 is TGTGCCAGCCTAATGACAGGGGTCGGGACTGAAGCTTTCTTT. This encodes CASLMTGVGTEAFF.

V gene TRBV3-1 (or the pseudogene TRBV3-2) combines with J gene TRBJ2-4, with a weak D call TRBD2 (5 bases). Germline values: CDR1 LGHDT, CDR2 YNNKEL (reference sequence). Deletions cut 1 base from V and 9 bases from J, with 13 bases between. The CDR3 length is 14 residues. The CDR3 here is CASSQAKGRGIQYF. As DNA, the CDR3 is TGTGCCAGCAGCCAAGCCAAGGGCCGGGGCATTCAGTACTTC.